This T cell receptor beta chain was found in a study of blood T cell repertoires in COVID-19. Study information: Sources were T cells, B-cell-depleted T cells, or PBMCs; the material itself was cDNA or gDNA.

This CDR3 comprises 14 residues. Germline-derived CDR1 and CDR2 are GTSNPN and SVGIG (reference sequence). The V gene end was trimmed by 3 bases and the J gene end by 4 bases; junction bases not matched to a gene: 8. This clone was seen a single time. Original data processing: Reference gene primer amplification in the assay estimated nucleated cell counts. Produced via immunoSEQ multiplex PCR; TCRdb's table is partial and in-frame only. That table supplies the V and J calls and clone size; D and trimming were determined from the DNA. The repertoire includes some 270,000 clones, roughly 90% of them detected once, and under 2.5% sits in the top ten.

Sequencing was performed on peripheral blood. The chain links TRBV30 to TRBJ2-5, with 7 bases lining up with TRBD1. This sequence originates from a middle-aged man with acute or convalescent COVID-19. CDR3 protein: CAWRRGQNRETQYF. Written as DNA, the CDR3 is TGTGCCTGGAGAAGGGGACAGAATAGAGAGACCCAGTACTTC.